The 15 T cell receptor beta chains below were found in one sample sequenced in a study of tumor-infiltrating lymphocytes in primary liver carcinoma. Co-extracted RNA and DNA came from approximately 20-30 mg of unsorted bulk tissue. From 400 to 500 ng total RNA, TCR beta cDNA was generated with a primer in the constant region. Amplification in three nested multiplex PCR rounds with slightly modified ARM-PCR gave rise to TCR beta libraries. Both of the initial two PCR rounds ran for approximately 11 cycles and employed TRBV1-TRBV30 forward primers alongside a C-beta reverse primer. MiXCR was run by TCRdb on the multiplex PCR reads, yielding one entry per CDR3 protein. The sample shows 70,000 to 75,000 distinct CDR3 sequences, about 72% of them seen only once. Sequenced input: liver tumor tissue from sampling region 4. Subset defined: tumor region T4, right-lateral pole. These receptors were taken from a man aged 35 to 55 with primary liver carcinoma and hepatitis B virus infection.

As regards this clonotype: The CDR3 ends on some other residue instead of the conserved phenylalanine or tryptophan, so this is likely a read error. The rearrangement uses TRBV11-2 and TRBJ2-5, with D maybe TRBD1 (6 bases). CDR3 size: 17 residues. Germline loops: CDR1 SGHAT, CDR2 FQNNGV. The CDR3 nucleotides are TGTGCCAGCAGCTTAGTCAGTGGGGGCAGTCTGCAAGAGGCCCAGTACTAC. Protein: CASSLVSGGSLQEAQYY.

This clonotype was seen many times. The chain links TRBV6-4 to TRBJ2-6; TRBD1 matches 7 bases. The germline gives CDR1 MRHNA, CDR2 SNTAGT. The CDR3 is 15 amino acids. V lost 10 bases, J lost 0 bases, and 6 bases stayed unmatched. CDR3 in DNA: TGTGCCACCTCGACAGGGACCTCTGGGGCCAACGTCCTGACTTTC. Its translation is CATSTGTSGANVLTF.

The rearrangement links TRBV20-1 to TRBJ1-1; D unclear. V gave up 2 bases and J gave up 3 bases, with 10 bases separating them. From germline, CDR1 is DFQATT and CDR2 SNEGSKA (reference sequence). CDR3 size: 13 residues. CDR3 nucleotides: TGCAGTGCTAGATACACTCGGGACACTGAAGCTTTCTTT. Its protein product is CSARYTRDTEAFF.

Comments on this clonotype: Germline and junction disagree at one end, which may indicate a read error. The rearrangement links TRBV11-2 to TRBJ2-2; the match to TRBD2 covers 7 bases. CDR1 is SGHAT and CDR2 is FQNNGV in the germline V gene. The CDR3 runs to 17 residues. CDR3 nucleotides: TGTCCCAGCATCCCGTTAGTGGGAGGGCCGAGGGCCGGGGAGCTGTTTTTT. The encoded protein is CPSIPLVGGPRAGELFF.

In regard to this clonotype: A junction end diverges from the germline sequence, so it may reflect a read error. The V and J genes are TRBV11-2 and TRBJ2-1; D may be TRBD1 (6 bases). CDR3 size: 15 residues. Germline CDR1 and CDR2: SGHAT and FQNNGV. The CDR3 region is CTSVLGDPRGHEQFF. CDR3 in DNA: TGTACCAGCGTACTAGGGGACCCCCGGGGACATGAGCAATTCTTC.

Sample share makes this clonotype medium-sized. The V call is TRBV29-1, the J call TRBJ2-7; perhaps TRBD1 as D (6 bases). Trimming shortened V by 6 bases and J by 5 bases, and 20 bases separated the two germline ends. CDR3 length: 14 residues. Germline values: CDR1 SQVTM, CDR2 ANQGSEA. CDR3 protein: CSVQGLQGPDEQYF. The CDR3 nucleotides read TGCAGCGTCCAAGGCCTCCAGGGGCCCGACGAGCAGTACTTC.

Note on this clonotype: Since the CDR3 does not end with the conserved phenylalanine or tryptophan, this likely comes from a read error. V gene TRBV7-8 combines with J gene TRBJ1-4; maybe TRBD1 (5 bases). The CDR3 has 15 residues. Germline V gene data show CDR1 as SGHVS and CDR2 as FQNEAQ. V lost 5 bases, J lost 8 bases, and 18 bases lay in between. The CDR3 nucleotides read TGTGCCAGCAGCCCGCTGGAGGGGCGAAGCGAAAAACTGTTTTCT. It translates to CASSPLEGRSEKLFS.

Of note for this clonotype: This clone may be a read error of a much larger clone one base away. J is TRBJ2-1 and V is TRBV30; no clear D gene. The CDR3 has 12 amino acids. V was cut by 2 bases and J by 10 bases, with 12 bases left in between. The V gene's germline CDR1 is GTSNPN and CDR2 SVGIG (reference sequence). The CDR3 is CAWSPLGCEQFF. CDR3 coding DNA: TGTGCCTGGAGTCCCCTGGGCTGCGAGCAGTTCTTC.

The rearrangement joins TRBV6-2 or TRBV6-3 to TRBJ2-5; D uncertain. Germline-derived CDR1 and CDR2 are MNHEY and SVGEGT. The V end was cut by 11 bases, the J end by 2 bases, with 9 bases between. The CDR3 loop spans 11 amino acids. DNA of the CDR3: TGTGCCGGTAGTGGACAAGAGACCCAGTACTTC. It encodes CAGSGQETQYF.

The chain couples TRBV11-1 to TRBJ2-4; 13 bases line up with TRBD2. Trimming cost V 5 bases and J 2 bases; bases outside gene matches: 6. Looked up from germline, CDR1 is SGHAT and CDR2 is FQDESV (reference sequence). CDR3 length equals 17 residues. The CDR3: CASSIPGTSGTKNIQYF. The DNA for the CDR3 is TGTGCCAGCAGCATTCCCGGGACTAGCGGGACCAAAAACATTCAGTACTTC.

As to this clonotype: A read error may account for a junction end that differs from germline. The rearrangement joins TRBV6-5 to TRBJ2-1, with D perhaps TRBD2 (6 bases). Per germline, CDR1 MNHEY and CDR2 SVGAGI. This CDR3 region has 16 residues. CDR3 nucleotide sequence: TGTACCAGCAGCTCGCGGGGAAGGCTCGGGTACAATGAGCAGCTCTTC. Amino acids: CTSSSRGRLGYNEQLF.

With respect to this clonotype: A clone one base away is much larger, so this may be a read error. The CDR3 ends on some other residue instead of the conserved phenylalanine or tryptophan, so this is likely a read error. This rearrangement joins TRBV28 to TRBJ2-7; D is unresolved. Trimming removed 6 bases from V and 4 bases from J, with 13 bases in between. Germline CDR1 reads MDHEN; CDR2 reads SYDVKM. The CDR3 has 13 amino acids. The CDR3 DNA sequence: TGTGCCAGCAGATCCGGGCCCCGTTACGAGCAGTACTCC. Translation: CASRSGPRYEQYS.

Turning to this clonotype: This CDR3 fails to terminate in the conserved phenylalanine or tryptophan, so it likely reflects a read error. The CDR3, as DNA: TGTGCCAGCAATGAATTATTGGCGGTTCAGTACAATGAGCAGTTCTCC. It specifies CASNELLAVQYNEQFS. J is TRBJ2-1 and V is TRBV6-1; D not resolved. The germline CDR1 and CDR2 sequences are MNHNS and SASEGT. This CDR3 is 16 amino acids long.

The chain carries TRBV11-2 and TRBJ2-7; 11 positions agree with TRBD1. Germline V CDR1 and CDR2: SGHAT, FQNNGV. J lost 12 bases, V lost 4 bases, and 20 bases had no gene match. The CDR3 spans 17 residues. The CDR3 sequence is CASSSRTGGANIHVLYF. The DNA for the CDR3 is TGTGCCAGCAGCTCCCGGACAGGGGGCGCTAACATACACGTGCTGTACTTC. Looking up the rest from reference TRBV11-2 and TRBJ2-7 gives the full variable domain: EAGVAQSPRYKIIEKRQSVAFWCNPISGHATLYWYQQILGQGPKLLIQFQNNGVVDDSQLPKDRFSAERLKGVDSTLKIQPAKLEDSAVYLCASSSRTGGANIHVLYFGPGTRLTVT.

As for this clonotype: The germline gene is not matched at one end of the junction; a read error may be the cause. This chain uses TRBV6-6 with TRBJ2-5; perhaps TRBD2 as D (5 bases). Per germline, CDR1 MNHNY and CDR2 SVGAGI (reference sequence). The CDR3 is 13 amino acids. As DNA, the CDR3 is TGTGCCAGCAGTTACATCGGGGAAGAGACCCAGTACTTT. Translating it yields CASSYIGEETQYF.